These 6 T cell receptor beta chains came from one sample sequenced in a study of Ad26.COV2.S vaccination and SARS-CoV-2 variants. TCRdb's table, derived via immunoSEQ multiplex PCR, lists solely in-frame clones and lacks some. This sample yields 75,000 to 100,000 clones, of which approximately 82% are seen a single time; roughly 15% belongs to the top ten. The material was peripheral blood, obtained after recovery from COVID-19. These TCRs come from a human donor who had recovered from COVID-19.

J is TRBJ2-6 and V is TRBV9; D uncertain. The CDR3 runs to 15 residues. Per germline, CDR1 SGDLS and CDR2 YYNGEE. The V gene lost 0 bases and the J gene lost 0 bases, with 4 bases spanning the gap. CDR3 nucleotide sequence: TGTGCCAGCAGCGTAGCGGACTCTGGGGCCAACGTCCTGACTTTC. Translated: CASSVADSGANVLTF. The full variable domain, in which reference TRBV9 and TRBJ2-6 provide the parts outside the CDR3, is DSGVTQTPKHLITATGQRVTLRCSPRSGDLSVYWYQQSLDQGLQFLIQYYNGEERAKGNILERFSAQQFPDLHSELNLSSLELGDSALYFCASSVADSGANVLTFGAGSRLTVL.

V gene TRBV5-4 combines with J gene TRBJ2-2, with 7 positions matching TRBD1. With V trimmed by 1 base and J by 4 bases, 1 base remained unmatched. Germline V gene sequence: CDR1 SGHNT, CDR2 YYREEE (reference sequence). The CDR3 is made up of 14 amino acids. The CDR3 coding sequence is TGTGCCAGCAGCTTGCAGGGGGTCACCGGGGAGCTGTTTTTT. As protein: CASSLQGVTGELFF.

The chain uses TRBV19 and TRBJ1-1; 9 bases are shared with TRBD1. Trimming cost V 9 bases and J 1 base; bases outside gene matches: 3. This CDR3 has 13 amino acids. Germline values: CDR1 LNHDA, CDR2 SQIVND (reference sequence). The CDR3 loop is CASSDRGNTEAFF. DNA of the CDR3: TGTGCCAGCTCGGACAGGGGGAACACTGAAGCTTTCTTT. Full variable domain (missing parts from reference TRBV19 and TRBJ1-1): DGGITQSPKYLFRKEGQNVTLSCEQNLNHDAMYWYRQDPGQGLRLIYYSQIVNDFQKGDIAEGYSVSREKKESFPLTVTSAQKNPTAFYLCASSDRGNTEAFFGQGTRLTVV.

The chain joins TRBV28 to TRBJ1-1, with D tentatively TRBD1 (6 bases). This CDR3 spans 12 amino acids. The V end was cut by 3 bases, the J end by 9 bases, with 11 bases between. The germline V gene has CDR1 MDHEN and CDR2 SYDVKM. CDR3 nucleotides: TGTGCCAGCAGTTTCTATACAGGGAAAGCTTTCTTT. This sequence encodes CASSFYTGKAFF.

The V gene is TRBV3-1 (or the pseudogene TRBV3-2), the J gene TRBJ2-4; the D is unclear. Trimming stripped 1 base from V and 6 bases from J, with 7 bases between. The length of the CDR3 is 13 residues. Per the germline V gene, CDR1 is LGHDT and CDR2 is YNNKEL (reference sequence). This CDR3 reads CASSQGGSNIQYF. CDR3 DNA sequence: TGTGCCAGCAGCCAAGGGGGTTCAAACATTCAGTACTTC.

The rearrangement joins TRBV27 to TRBJ2-1; 9 nucleotides match TRBD1. CDR3 length: 16 amino acids. Germline CDR1 reads MNHEY; CDR2 reads SMNVEV (reference sequence). J lost 4 bases, V lost 2 bases, and 6 bases had no gene match. The DNA of the CDR3 is TGTGCCAGCAGTTTAGAAGGGACAGGGAGTTACAATGAGCAGTTCTTC. Residues: CASSLEGTGSYNEQFF.